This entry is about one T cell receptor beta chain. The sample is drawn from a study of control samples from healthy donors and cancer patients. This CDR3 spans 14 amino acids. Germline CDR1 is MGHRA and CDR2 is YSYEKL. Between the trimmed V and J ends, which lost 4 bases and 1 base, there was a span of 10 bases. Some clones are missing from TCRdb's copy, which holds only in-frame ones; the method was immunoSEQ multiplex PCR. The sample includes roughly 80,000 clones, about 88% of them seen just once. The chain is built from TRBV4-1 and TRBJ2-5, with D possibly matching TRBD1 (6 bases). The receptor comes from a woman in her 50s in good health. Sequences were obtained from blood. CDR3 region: CASSRGQTQETQYF. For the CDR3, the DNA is TGCGCCAGCAGCCGAGGACAGACCCAAGAGACCCAGTACTTC.